This T cell receptor (beta chain) stems from a study of cytomegalovirus exposure and HLA in healthy donors. Worth noting for this clone: As yet, its antigen is unknown.

V gave up 0 bases and J gave up 5 bases, with 10 bases separating them. This CDR3 comprises 14 residues. Germline loops: CDR1 SEHNR, CDR2 FQNEAQ (reference sequence). Study conclusions and caveats: Confirmation was obtained in vitro that a few CMV-associated chains are specific for CMV antigens.

Data came from immunoSEQ multiplex PCR; TCRdb stores just in-frame clones and leaves some out. The sample includes 150,000 to 200,000 clones, almost 85% seen only once; the top ten take around 9.6%. The receptor was isolated from a man aged 25 to 40 in good health and CMV-seropositive. The V and J genes are TRBV7-9 and TRBJ2-5; D is uncertain. The sample consisted of PBMCs. The CDR3 bases are TGTGCCAGCAGCTTAGCGGTGGAGCAGGAGACCCAGTACTTC. Its translation is CASSLAVEQETQYF.